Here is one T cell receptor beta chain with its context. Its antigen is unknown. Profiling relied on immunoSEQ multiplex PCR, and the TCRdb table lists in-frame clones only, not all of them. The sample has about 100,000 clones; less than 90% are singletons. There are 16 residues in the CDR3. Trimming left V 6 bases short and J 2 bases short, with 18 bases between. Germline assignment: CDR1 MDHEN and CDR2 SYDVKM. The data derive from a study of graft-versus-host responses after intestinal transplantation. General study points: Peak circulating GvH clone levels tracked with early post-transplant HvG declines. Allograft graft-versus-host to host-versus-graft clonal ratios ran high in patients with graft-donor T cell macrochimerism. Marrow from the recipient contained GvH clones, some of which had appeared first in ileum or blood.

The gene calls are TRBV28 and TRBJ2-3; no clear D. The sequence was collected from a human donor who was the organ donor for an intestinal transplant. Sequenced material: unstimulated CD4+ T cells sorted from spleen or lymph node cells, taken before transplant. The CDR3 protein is CASSPARLTTTDTQYF. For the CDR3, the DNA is TGTGCCAGCAGCCCCGCCCGGCTTACCACCACAGATACGCAGTATTTT.